The source of this TCR beta chain is a study of T cell changes during pregnancy in multiple sclerosis. Many counts were recorded for this clone. Sequenced by immunoSEQ multiplex PCR; TCRdb stores in-frame clones only, minus some. The data hold roughly 80,000 clones, with approximately 90% observed a single time. Germline-derived CDR1 and CDR2 are MDHEN and SYDVKM. The CDR3 loop spans 15 amino acids. The junction had 10 bases not matched to a gene; V was cut back by 6 bases and J by 7 bases. Sequenced here: peripheral blood, sampled before pregnancy. The V call is TRBV28, the J call TRBJ2-2; 8 bases map to TRBD2. This TCR was sampled from a female donor with multiple sclerosis, enrolled in a pregnancy study. Here the CDR3 reads CASSPGTRDNGELFF. In DNA form, the CDR3 reads TGTGCCAGCAGCCCAGGGACTAGAGATAACGGGGAGCTGTTTTTT. Full variable domain (remainder filled in from reference TRBV28 and TRBJ2-2): DVKVTQSSRYLVKRTGEKVFLECVQDMDHENMFWYRQDPGLGLRLIYFSYDVKMKEKGDIPEGYSVSREKKERFSLILESASTNQTSMYLCASSPGTRDNGELFFGEGSRLTVL.